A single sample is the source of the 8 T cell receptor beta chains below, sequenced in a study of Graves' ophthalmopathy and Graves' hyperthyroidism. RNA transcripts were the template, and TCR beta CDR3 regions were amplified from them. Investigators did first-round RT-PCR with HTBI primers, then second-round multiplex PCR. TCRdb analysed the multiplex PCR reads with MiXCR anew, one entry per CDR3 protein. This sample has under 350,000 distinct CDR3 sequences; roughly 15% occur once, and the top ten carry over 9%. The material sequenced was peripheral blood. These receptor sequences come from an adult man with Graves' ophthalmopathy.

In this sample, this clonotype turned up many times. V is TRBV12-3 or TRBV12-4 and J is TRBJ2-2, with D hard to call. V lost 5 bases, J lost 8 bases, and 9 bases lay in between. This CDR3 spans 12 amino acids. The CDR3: CASSPRAGELFF. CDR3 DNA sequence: TGTGCCAGCAGTCCTCGAGCGGGGGAGCTGTTTTTT.

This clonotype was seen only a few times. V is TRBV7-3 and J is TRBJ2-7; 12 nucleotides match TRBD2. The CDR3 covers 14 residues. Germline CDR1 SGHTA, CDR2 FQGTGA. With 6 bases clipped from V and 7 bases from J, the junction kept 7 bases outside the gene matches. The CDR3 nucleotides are TGTGCCAGCAGTCGACTAGCGGGAGCTGGGGAGCAGTACTTC. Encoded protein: CASSRLAGAGEQYF. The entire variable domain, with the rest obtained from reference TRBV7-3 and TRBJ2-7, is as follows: GAGVSQTPSNKVTEKGKYVELRCDPISGHTALYWYRQSLGQGPEFLIYFQGTGAADDSGLPNDRFFAVRPEGSVSTLKIQRTERGDSAVYLCASSRLAGAGEQYFGPGTRLTVT.

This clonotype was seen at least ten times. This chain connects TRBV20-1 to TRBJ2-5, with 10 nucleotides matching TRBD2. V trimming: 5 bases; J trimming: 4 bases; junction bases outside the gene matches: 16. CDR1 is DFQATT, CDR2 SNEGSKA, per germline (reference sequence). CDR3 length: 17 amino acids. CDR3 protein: CSALRKTTWTSGETQYF. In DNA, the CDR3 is TGCAGTGCTCTCCGCAAAACCACATGGACTAGCGGAGAGACCCAGTACTTC.

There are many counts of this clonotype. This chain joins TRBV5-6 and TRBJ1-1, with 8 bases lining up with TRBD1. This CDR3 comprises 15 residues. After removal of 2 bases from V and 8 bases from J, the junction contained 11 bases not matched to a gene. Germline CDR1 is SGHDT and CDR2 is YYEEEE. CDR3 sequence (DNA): TGTGCCAGCAGCTTACCGACAGGGGCTGGCGACGAAGCTTTCTTT. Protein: CASSLPTGAGDEAFF.

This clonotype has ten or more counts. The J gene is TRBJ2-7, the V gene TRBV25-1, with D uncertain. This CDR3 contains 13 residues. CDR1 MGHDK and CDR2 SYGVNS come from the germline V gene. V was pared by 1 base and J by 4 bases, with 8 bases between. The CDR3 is CASSEWSTYEQYF. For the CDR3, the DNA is TGTGCCAGCAGTGAATGGTCAACTTACGAGCAGTACTTC.

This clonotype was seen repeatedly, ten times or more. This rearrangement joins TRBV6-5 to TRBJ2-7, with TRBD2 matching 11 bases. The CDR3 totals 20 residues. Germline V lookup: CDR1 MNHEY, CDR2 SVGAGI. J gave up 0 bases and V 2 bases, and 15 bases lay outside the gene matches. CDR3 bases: TGTGCCAGCAGTTACACCCTGACTAGCGGGGAGCAACCGAGCTCCTACGAGCAGTACTTC. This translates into CASSYTLTSGEQPSSYEQYF.

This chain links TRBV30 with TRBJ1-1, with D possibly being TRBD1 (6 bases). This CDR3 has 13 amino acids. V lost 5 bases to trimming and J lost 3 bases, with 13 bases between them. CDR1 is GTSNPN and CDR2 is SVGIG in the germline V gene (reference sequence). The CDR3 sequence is CAWDETGYTEAFF. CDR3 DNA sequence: TGTGCCTGGGATGAGACAGGATACACTGAAGCTTTCTTT.

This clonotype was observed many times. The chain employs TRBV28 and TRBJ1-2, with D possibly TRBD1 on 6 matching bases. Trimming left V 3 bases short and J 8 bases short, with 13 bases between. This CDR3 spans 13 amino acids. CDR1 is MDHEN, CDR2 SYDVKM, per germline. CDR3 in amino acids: CASSLGGARGYTF. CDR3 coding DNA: TGTGCCAGCAGTTTGGGGGGGGCGCGGGGCTACACCTTC.